The 21 T cell receptor beta chains given below trace back to one sample, sequenced in a study of blood T cell repertoires in COVID-19. TCRdb's copy holds only in-frame clones and misses some; the assay was immunoSEQ multiplex PCR. The table lists about 290,000 clones, 75% to 90% of them singletons. Sequenced input: PBMCs or T cells enriched from blood (not recorded which). These TCRs come from a woman between 40 and 50 years old who had recovered from COVID-19.

The chain links TRBV7-9 to TRBJ2-7, with D possibly TRBD2 on 5 matching bases. There are 15 residues in the CDR3. Germline CDR1 reads SEHNR; CDR2 reads FQNEAQ (reference sequence). Trimming left V 5 bases short and J 6 bases short, with 20 bases between. CDR3 bases: TGTGCCAGCAGCCTTTCGACTGCAAGCCGGGGCGAGCAGTACTTC. It encodes CASSLSTASRGEQYF.

This chain links TRBV6-2 or TRBV6-3 with TRBJ2-7; no reliable D call. Germline V gives CDR1 MNHEY, CDR2 SVGEGT. The V end lost 3 bases, the J end lost 4 bases, and 28 bases lay between the germline ends. The CDR3 is 19 amino acids. The CDR3 protein is CASSYSSFGTLSRGYEQYF. In nucleotides, the CDR3 is TGTGCCAGCAGTTATTCCAGTTTTGGTACTCTCTCGAGAGGATACGAGCAGTACTTC.

The chain joins TRBV9 to TRBJ2-5, with D possibly being TRBD2 (6 bases). V was trimmed by 5 bases and J by 4 bases, leaving 12 bases between them. Germline V CDR1 and CDR2: SGDLS, YYNGEE. This CDR3 has 13 amino acids. The CDR3 nucleotides are TGTGCCAGCAGGGGGGGAGTTGGAGAGACCCAGTACTTC. It specifies CASRGGVGETQYF. The variable domain in full, with the rest retrieved from reference TRBV9 and TRBJ2-5, is DSGVTQTPKHLITATGQRVTLRCSPRSGDLSVYWYQQSLDQGLQFLIQYYNGEERAKGNILERFSAQQFPDLHSELNLSSLELGDSALYFCASRGGVGETQYFGPGTRLLVL.

The chain is built from TRBV7-2 and TRBJ2-3; D unresolved. Germline V gives CDR1 SGHTA, CDR2 FQGNSA. The CDR3 extends over 14 amino acids. V was trimmed by 0 bases and J by 2 bases, leaving 6 bases between them. CDR3 loop: CASSLAPYTDTQYF. The CDR3 DNA reads TGTGCCAGCAGCTTAGCCCCCTACACAGATACGCAGTATTTT.

The gene calls are TRBV20-1 and TRBJ2-1; no reliable D call. Per germline, CDR1 DFQATT and CDR2 SNEGSKA (reference sequence). There are 10 residues in the CDR3. Trimming left V 6 bases short and J 7 bases short, with 7 bases between. CDR3 nucleotides: TGCAGTGCGGTGGAGAATGAGCAGTTCTTC. Translating it yields CSAVENEQFF.

This clone was recorded a few times. The chain links TRBV2 to TRBJ2-7, with 7 bases matching TRBD1. The CDR3 totals 14 residues. Germline CDR1 and CDR2: SNHLY and FYNNEI. V trimming: 6 bases; J trimming: 1 base; junction bases outside the gene matches: 6. CDR3 region: CASRPGTASYEQYF. In nucleotides, the CDR3 is TGTGCCAGCAGGCCCGGGACAGCATCCTACGAGCAGTACTTC.

The J gene is TRBJ1-6, the V gene TRBV7-2; D is ambiguous. The CDR3 consists of 12 residues. Trimming removed 4 bases from V and 7 bases from J, with 5 bases in between. Germline CDR1 is SGHTA and CDR2 is FQGNSA. The CDR3 region is CASSSLNSPLHF. Here the CDR3 DNA reads TGTGCCAGCAGCTCCTTAAATTCACCCCTCCACTTT.

The genes are TRBV10-3 and TRBJ2-3, with D perhaps TRBD1 (5 bases). The CDR3 is made up of 14 amino acids. Germline CDR1 ENHRY, CDR2 SYGVKD. The germline V and J ends were trimmed by 5 bases and 1 base, with 10 bases remaining between them. CDR3 loop: CAISPDSRTDTQYF. CDR3 sequence (DNA): TGTGCCATCAGTCCAGACAGTCGCACAGATACGCAGTATTTT.

The chain is built from TRBV7-8 and TRBJ2-3; no reliable D call. Trimming removed 1 base at V and 0 bases at J, with 5 bases between. CDR3 length equals 14 residues. Germline values: CDR1 SGHVS, CDR2 FQNEAQ. The CDR3 reads CASSLDWSTDTQYF. In nucleotides, the CDR3 is TGTGCCAGCAGCTTAGACTGGAGCACAGATACGCAGTATTTT.

The rearrangement uses TRBV18 and TRBJ1-1, with a tentative D call TRBD1 (6 bases). The CDR3 totals 16 residues. With 3 bases removed from V and 1 base from J, the gap between germline ends came to 15 bases. Germline V lookup: CDR1 KGHSH, CDR2 LQKENI. The CDR3 bases are TGTGCCAGCTCACCCAGAACGACAGGCGCGAACACTGAAGCTTTCTTT. Its protein is CASSPRTTGANTEAFF. The full variable domain, in which reference TRBV18 and TRBJ1-1 provide the parts outside the CDR3, is NAGVMQNPRHLVRRRGQEARLRCSPMKGHSHVYWYRQLPEEGLKFMVYLQKENIIDESGMPKERFSAEFPKEGPSILRIQQVVRGDSAAYFCASSPRTTGANTEAFFGQGTRLTVV.

V gene TRBV6-2 or TRBV6-3 combines with J gene TRBJ2-2; 9 bases map to TRBD1. Germline-derived CDR1 and CDR2 are MNHEY and SVGEGT. The CDR3 length is 17 residues. Germline trimming cut 6 bases from V and 4 bases from J; bases unmatched to any gene: 12. CDR3 in DNA: TGTGCCAGCAGCCTAATCCCCGGGACAGGGACCACCGGGGAGCTGTTTTTT. Protein: CASSLIPGTGTTGELFF.

V is TRBV13 and J is TRBJ2-7, with 7 bases fitting TRBD1. Trimming at V came to 6 bases and at J to 2 bases, leaving 16 bases not matched to a gene. Germline assignment: CDR1 PRHDT and CDR2 FYEKMQ (reference sequence). The CDR3 runs 17 residues. CDR3 protein: CASSLGKGQDPPYEQYF. The CDR3 DNA sequence: TGTGCCAGCAGTCTCGGCAAAGGACAGGATCCCCCCTACGAGCAGTACTTC.

The genes are TRBV5-1 and TRBJ1-1; 8 positions agree with TRBD1. V lost 3 bases, J lost 10 bases, and 14 bases stayed unmatched. CDR1 is SGHRS and CDR2 is YFSETQ in the germline V gene. The CDR3 has 15 amino acids. The CDR3 nucleotides are TGCGCCAGCAGCTCGGACAGGGCTATTCTCGCTACAGCTTTCTTT. It codes for CASSSDRAILATAFF.

V is TRBV9 and J is TRBJ1-2, with D possibly being TRBD1 (5 bases). The CDR3 sequence is 13 residues long. The ends were cut back, 2 bases at V and 4 bases at J, with 9 bases in the middle. The germline V gene encodes CDR1 SGDLS and CDR2 YYNGEE. The CDR3 region is CASSVDRPYGYTF. The CDR3, as DNA: TGTGCCAGCAGCGTTGACAGACCCTATGGCTACACCTTC.

The rearrangement uses TRBV30 and TRBJ1-1, with 7 bases identical to TRBD1. The germline V gene has CDR1 GTSNPN and CDR2 SVGIG (reference sequence). This CDR3 region has 13 residues. J gave up 5 bases and V 3 bases, and 6 bases lay outside the gene matches. The CDR3 loop is CAWRRAGGTEAFF. The CDR3 DNA is TGTGCCTGGAGGAGGGCAGGGGGAACTGAAGCTTTCTTT.

The chain couples TRBV5-4 to TRBJ1-1; D may be TRBD1 (5 bases). The CDR3 is 14 amino acids. The germline V and J ends were trimmed by 0 bases and 3 bases, with 9 bases remaining between them. CDR1 is SGHNT and CDR2 is YYREEE in the germline V gene (reference sequence). The CDR3 DNA sequence: TGTGCCAGCAGCTTGGTCGACAGATACACTGAAGCTTTCTTT. Translating gives CASSLVDRYTEAFF.

The chain links TRBV5-1 to TRBJ2-7; the match to TRBD1 covers 10 bases. V lost 4 bases to trimming and J lost 12 bases; unmatched junction nucleotides: 13. The CDR3 is made up of 14 amino acids. CDR1 and CDR2 (germline): SGHRS, YFSETQ. The CDR3 bases are TGCGCCAGCAGCCCAACCGGGACAGGGGAGAAGGCGTACTTC. This codes for CASSPTGTGEKAYF.

The chain joins TRBV19 to TRBJ1-1; TRBD1 is a possible D gene (6 bases). With 4 bases removed from V and 4 bases from J, the gap between germline ends came to 16 bases. CDR3 length: 15 amino acids. Per the germline V gene, CDR1 is LNHDA and CDR2 is SQIVND (reference sequence). CDR3 loop: CASSNPQGGSTEAFF. DNA of the CDR3: TGTGCCAGTAGTAACCCACAGGGAGGGAGCACTGAAGCTTTCTTT.

The V and J genes are TRBV7-9 and TRBJ1-2; tentatively, D is TRBD1 (5 bases). The CDR3 covers 14 residues. Deletions cut 3 bases from V and 6 bases from J, with 14 bases between. Germline CDR1 reads SEHNR; CDR2 reads FQNEAQ (reference sequence). In DNA, the CDR3 is TGTGCCAGCAGCTTCGGGGGAGTCCTCGATGGCTACACCTTC. Protein sequence: CASSFGGVLDGYTF.

The V and J genes are TRBV29-1 and TRBJ1-1; D remains unclear. This CDR3 is 12 amino acids long. V lost 8 bases and J 1 base, leaving 11 bases between the germline ends. The germline V gene encodes CDR1 SQVTM and CDR2 ANQGSEA. The CDR3 is CSSGFRNTEAFF. The DNA for the CDR3 is TGCAGCAGCGGGTTTAGGAACACTGAAGCTTTCTTT. Filled out from reference TRBV29-1 and TRBJ1-1, the complete variable domain reads SAVISQKPSRDICQRGTSLTIQCQVDSQVTMMFWYRQQPGQSLTLIATANQGSEATYESGFVIDKFPISRPNLTFSTLTVSNMSPEDSSIYLCSSGFRNTEAFFGQGTRLTVV.

This sequence joins TRBV5-5 and TRBJ2-7; 8 nucleotides match TRBD1. The germline CDR1 and CDR2 sequences are SGHKS and YYEKEE (reference sequence). The CDR3 has 15 amino acids. Trimming cost V 4 bases and J 2 bases; bases outside gene matches: 8. CDR3 protein: CASSLTGGATYEQYF. Written as DNA, the CDR3 is TGTGCCAGCAGCCTCACAGGGGGAGCAACCTACGAGCAGTACTTC.